These 10 T cell receptor beta chains originate from one sample sequenced in a study of blood T cell repertoires in COVID-19. Measured with immunoSEQ multiplex PCR; TCRdb has only the in-frame clones, and not every one. Of some 250,000 clones listed, about 76% are singletons. The specimen was peripheral blood. Source of these receptors: a woman in her sixties or seventies with active or convalescent COVID-19.

The rearrangement uses TRBV6-4 and TRBJ2-2; 8 bases align to TRBD2. The CDR3 extends over 18 amino acids. Germline CDR1 reads MRHNA; CDR2 reads SNTAGT. CDR3 DNA: TGTGCTTCGAAGCCCCTTGGTAGCGGGGAACCCTCCACCGGGGAGCTGTTTTTT. Residues: CASKPLGSGEPSTGELFF.

This chain uses TRBV4-1 with TRBJ1-5; 9 bases are shared with TRBD1. The germline V gene encodes CDR1 MGHRA and CDR2 YSYEKL. The J segment lost 4 bases and the V segment lost 4 bases, leaving 8 bases of the junction unmatched. The CDR3 extends over 16 amino acids. CDR3 region: CASSPDGQGLNQPQHF. DNA of the CDR3: TGCGCCAGCAGCCCAGATGGACAGGGGCTTAATCAGCCCCAGCATTTT.

As DNA, the CDR3 is TGCAGCGTCTTGGCGAACACTGAAGCTTTCTTT. It specifies CSVLANTEAFF. The chain is built from TRBV29-1 and TRBJ1-1; D ambiguous. Germline CDR1 is SQVTM and CDR2 is ANQGSEA. V was trimmed by 6 bases and J by 1 base, leaving 6 bases between them. The CDR3 sequence is 11 residues long.

V is TRBV2 and J is TRBJ1-1; no definite D call. Per germline, CDR1 SNHLY and CDR2 FYNNEI. The V end was cut by 6 bases, the J end by 2 bases, with 13 bases between. The CDR3 is 14 residues long. DNA of the CDR3: TGTGCCAGCAGGGCCGGAGGGCCTAACACTGAAGCTTTCTTT. Translating gives CASRAGGPNTEAFF.

This clone showed up just once. Other DNA sequences from this sample encode an identical CDR3 as well. This chain connects TRBV30 to TRBJ2-3, with a weak D call TRBD2 (5 bases). The V and J ends lost 1 base and 2 bases respectively, with 7 bases between them. This CDR3 is 13 amino acids long. Per germline, CDR1 GTSNPN and CDR2 SVGIG (reference sequence). The CDR3 spells CAWSGGVTDTQYF. DNA for the CDR3: TGTGCCTGGAGTGGGGGAGTCACAGATACGCAGTATTTT.

This chain links TRBV7-9 with TRBJ2-3; TRBD1 matches at 10 bases. The CDR3 is made up of 15 amino acids. Germline CDR1 is SEHNR and CDR2 is FQNEAQ (reference sequence). The trim removed 6 bases at V and 3 bases at J, leaving 6 bases unmatched. CDR3: CASSSTGGTTDTQYF. The CDR3 coding sequence is TGTGCCAGCAGTTCGACAGGGGGCACAACAGATACGCAGTATTTT.

The V call is TRBV7-2, the J call TRBJ2-1, with D possibly being TRBD2 (5 bases). Germline V CDR1 and CDR2: SGHTA, FQGNSA. V was pared by 4 bases and J by 9 bases, with 13 bases between. This CDR3 spans 13 amino acids. In DNA form, the CDR3 reads TGTGCCAGCAGCTCGGACTGGGGTGGTGAGCAGTTCTTC. It is translated as CASSSDWGGEQFF.

The chain has TRBV5-1 and TRBJ1-1; D is uncertain. The CDR3 is 13 amino acids. CDR1 is SGHRS, CDR2 YFSETQ, per germline. V dropped 2 bases and J dropped 0 bases, with 5 bases sitting between them. CDR3 in DNA: TGCGCCAGCAGCTTACGGTTGAACACTGAAGCTTTCTTT. The encoded protein is CASSLRLNTEAFF. Combining the CDR3 with reference TRBV5-1 and TRBJ1-1 gives the whole variable domain KAGVTQTPRYLIKTRGQQVTLSCSPISGHRSVSWYQQTPGQGLQFLFEYFSETQRNKGNFPGRFSGRQFSNSRSEMNVSTLELGDSALYLCASSLRLNTEAFFGQGTRLTVV.

The rearrangement uses TRBV2 and TRBJ1-6, with 9 bases identical to TRBD1. V gave up 1 base and J gave up 11 bases; unmatched junction bases: 12. CDR1 and CDR2 (germline): SNHLY, FYNNEI. The CDR3 has 17 amino acids. The CDR3 bases are TGTGCCAGCAGTGAAGAGGAGAGGACAGGGGAGGAGACACCCCTCCACTTT. Translation gives CASSEEERTGEETPLHF.

This chain uses TRBV12-3 or TRBV12-4 with TRBJ1-2; D may be TRBD1 (6 bases). With 6 bases removed from V and 5 bases from J, the gap between germline ends came to 13 bases. The CDR3 has 13 residues. The CDR3 loop reads CASSPRDIYGYTF. CDR3 DNA sequence: TGTGCCAGCAGCCCCCGGGACATATATGGCTACACCTTC.